Listed below are T cell receptor beta chains from one sample, sequenced in a study of cytomegalovirus exposure and HLA in healthy donors. Some clones are missing from TCRdb's copy, which holds only in-frame ones; the method was immunoSEQ multiplex PCR. The profile covers over 65,000 clones, with roughly 77% appearing a single time and approximately 2% taken by the ten largest. Sequenced sample: PBMCs. The receptors were sampled from a man aged 40-50 years in good health and CMV-seronegative. CDR3s include the opening cysteine and the closing phenylalanine or tryptophan. Fields, in order: clone size, J gene, V gene, D gene, CDR3 protein, CDR3 DNA. D genes are given only for firm matches. Expanded clones are given a class, and other clones once, few, many or no size at all.

size: -
J: TRBJ1-3
V: TRBV2
D: TRBD1
CDR3: CASSGQGRSGNTIYF
DNA: TGTGCCAGCAGTGGACAGGGGCGATCCGGGAACACCATATATTTT

size: -
J: TRBJ2-1
V: TRBV6-5
D: TRBD1
CDR3: CASNDRVRGEQFF
DNA: TGTGCCAGCAATGACAGGGTGAGGGGTGAGCAGTTCTTC

size: -
J: TRBJ1-1
V: TRBV27
D: TRBD1
CDR3: CASKRDRENTEAFF
DNA: TGTGCCAGCAAACGGGACAGGGAGAACACTGAAGCTTTCTTT

size: -
J: TRBJ1-5
V: TRBV6-1
D: TRBD1
CDR3: CASSTGQYNQPQHF
DNA: TGTGCCAGCAGTACGGGACAGTACAATCAGCCCCAGCATTTT

size: -
J: TRBJ1-2
V: TRBV28
D: -
CDR3: CASRPRSRGNGYTF
DNA: TGTGCCAGCAGACCGAGATCTCGAGGGAATGGCTACACCTTC

size: few
J: TRBJ2-2
V: TRBV5-5
D: TRBD1
CDR3: CASSLQGVPAGELFF
DNA: TGTGCCAGCAGCTTACAGGGGGTCCCCGCCGGGGAGCTGTTTTTT

size: -
J: TRBJ2-1
V: TRBV7-9
D: -
CDR3: CASSPISYNEQFF
DNA: TGTGCCAGCAGCCCTATTTCCTACAATGAGCAGTTCTTC

size: once
J: TRBJ1-5
V: TRBV29-1
D: -
CDR3: CSVGQTNQPQHF
DNA: TGCAGCGTTGGACAGACAAATCAGCCCCAGCATTTT

size: -
J: TRBJ2-5
V: TRBV9
D: TRBD2
CDR3: CASSVGAGVRGGLETQYF
DNA: TGTGCCAGCAGCGTAGGGGCGGGAGTGCGGGGGGGCCTCGAGACCCAGTACTTC

size: -
J: TRBJ2-2
V: TRBV7-3
D: TRBD2
CDR3: CASSLSGGWTGELFF
DNA: TGTGCCAGCAGCCTTAGCGGGGGTTGGACCGGGGAGCTGTTTTTT

size: -
J: TRBJ1-2
V: TRBV19
D: -
CDR3: CASSEQGGSIGYTF
DNA: TGTGCCAGTAGTGAACAGGGCGGGTCGATTGGCTACACCTTC

size: -
J: TRBJ2-7
V: TRBV28
D: -
CDR3: CASSFIHRNPYEQYF
DNA: TGTGCCAGCAGTTTTATCCACAGGAACCCCTACGAGCAGTACTTC

size: -
J: TRBJ2-7
V: TRBV30
D: -
CDR3: CAWARDLSSYEQYF
DNA: TGTGCCTGGGCCCGGGACTTAAGCTCCTACGAGCAGTACTTC

size: -
J: TRBJ2-2
V: TRBV10-3
D: TRBD2
CDR3: CAAGRTGELFF
DNA: TGTGCCGCCGGGAGGACCGGGGAGCTGTTTTTT

size: -
J: TRBJ2-2
V: TRBV14
D: -
CDR3: CASSPRYTGELFF
DNA: TGTGCCAGCAGCCCCAGGTACACCGGGGAGCTGTTTTTT

size: -
J: TRBJ1-4
V: TRBV5-1
D: -
CDR3: CASSLDGQGRGKLFF
DNA: TGCGCCAGCAGCTTGGATGGCCAGGGTCGAGGAAAACTGTTTTTT

size: -
J: TRBJ2-7
V: TRBV5-1
D: TRBD1
CDR3: CASSPLTGSTWEQYF
DNA: TGCGCCAGCAGCCCGTTGACAGGGTCCACGTGGGAGCAGTACTTC

size: -
J: TRBJ2-5
V: TRBV13
D: TRBD2
CDR3: CASSLAPSGETQYF
DNA: TGTGCCAGCAGCTTAGCGCCTAGCGGGGAGACCCAGTACTTC

size: -
J: TRBJ1-1
V: TRBV10-3
D: -
CDR3: CTISETPNTEAFF
DNA: TGTACCATCAGTGAGACACCGAACACTGAAGCTTTCTTT

size: -
J: TRBJ1-1
V: TRBV7-8
D: -
CDR3: CASSLLLMAKNTEAFF
DNA: TGTGCCAGCAGCTTACTCCTTATGGCAAAGAACACTGAAGCTTTCTTT

size: few
J: TRBJ2-1
V: TRBV19
D: TRBD2
CDR3: CASSMSAPLVAGGPRTHEQFF
DNA: TGTGCCAGTAGTATGTCGGCCCCTCTGGTAGCGGGAGGGCCTAGAACCCATGAGCAGTTCTTC

size: few
J: TRBJ2-7
V: TRBV2
D: -
CDR3: CASSGSYYEQYF
DNA: TGTGCCAGCAGTGGGTCCTATTACGAGCAGTACTTC

size: -
J: TRBJ2-1
V: TRBV7-7
D: -
CDR3: CASSSTGLLSSYNEQFF
DNA: TGTGCTAGCAGCTCAACGGGACTTCTGAGCTCCTACAATGAGCAGTTCTTC

size: -
J: TRBJ1-1
V: TRBV4-2
D: TRBD1
CDR3: CASSRDSGNTEAFF
DNA: TGTGCCAGCAGCCGGGACAGTGGGAACACTGAAGCTTTCTTT

size: -
J: TRBJ2-7
V: TRBV5-1
D: TRBD2
CDR3: CASSLGLAGVYEQYF
DNA: TGCGCCAGCAGCTTGGGCCTAGCGGGGGTCTACGAGCAGTACTTC

size: few
J: TRBJ2-7
V: TRBV9
D: TRBD1
CDR3: CASSERGDRESYEQYF
DNA: TGTGCCAGCAGCGAAAGAGGGGACAGGGAGTCCTACGAGCAGTACTTC

size: -
J: TRBJ2-7
V: TRBV7-2
D: TRBD2
CDR3: CASSGYTSGSEEQYF
DNA: TGTGCCAGCAGCGGGTACACTAGCGGGAGCGAAGAGCAGTACTTC

size: -
J: TRBJ1-3
V: TRBV5-4
D: -
CDR3: CASSLTGGSGNTIYF
DNA: TGTGCCAGCAGCTTGACTGGGGGGTCCGGAAACACCATATATTTT

size: -
J: TRBJ1-1
V: TRBV10-2
D: TRBD1
CDR3: CASQSGQLSNTEAFF
DNA: TGCGCCAGCCAGTCGGGACAGTTATCGAACACTGAAGCTTTCTTT

size: -
J: TRBJ2-7
V: TRBV6-5
D: TRBD1
CDR3: CASSSGTGLYEQYF
DNA: TGTGCCAGCAGTTCCGGGACAGGGCTCTACGAGCAGTACTTC

size: -
J: TRBJ1-3
V: TRBV27
D: -
CDR3: CASSLSGVGNTIYF
DNA: TGTGCCAGCAGTTTATCAGGGGTTGGAAACACCATATATTTT